Shown below are 31 T cell receptor beta chains from a single sample sequenced in a study of cytomegalovirus exposure and HLA in healthy donors. This table comes from immunoSEQ multiplex PCR, and its TCRdb copy is limited to in-frame clones, with some not included. The data show approximately 210,000 clones, around 88% seen once. Sequencing was carried out using PBMCs. All receptors derive from a woman younger than 35 in good health and CMV-seronegative.

The chain links TRBV2 to TRBJ2-4; 10 bases are shared with TRBD1. The CDR3 loop spans 15 amino acids. Germline V gene lookup returns CDR1 SNHLY and CDR2 FYNNEI. J was trimmed by 0 bases and V by 8 bases; bases with no gene match: 4. The CDR3 sequence: CASRDRGLAKNIQYF. The CDR3 DNA reads TGTGCCAGCCGGGACAGGGGTCTAGCCAAAAACATTCAGTACTTC.

The chain is built from TRBV28 and TRBJ2-7; TRBD1 agrees at 10 bases. CDR1 is MDHEN, CDR2 SYDVKM, per germline. The CDR3 sequence is 13 residues long. Trimming at V came to 8 bases and at J to 5 bases, leaving 6 bases not matched to a gene. The chain's CDR3 is CASRGQGEHEQYF. The CDR3 nucleotides are TGTGCCAGCCGCGGACAGGGGGAACACGAGCAGTACTTC. Looking up the rest from reference TRBV28 and TRBJ2-7 gives the full variable domain: DVKVTQSSRYLVKRTGEKVFLECVQDMDHENMFWYRQDPGLGLRLIYFSYDVKMKEKGDIPEGYSVSREKKERFSLILESASTNQTSMYLCASRGQGEHEQYFGPGTRLTVT.

This rearrangement joins TRBV5-1 to TRBJ2-1; the match to TRBD2 covers 10 bases. Germline V CDR1 and CDR2: SGHRS, YFSETQ. Losses at the gene ends were 1 base for V and 9 bases for J; bases not matched to a gene: 4. The CDR3 length is 14 residues. The chain's CDR3 is CASSLRLAGGEQFF. The CDR3 DNA is TGCGCCAGCAGCTTGAGACTAGCGGGCGGTGAGCAGTTCTTC.

V usage is TRBV6-5 and J usage is TRBJ2-7; 8 bases are shared with TRBD2. There are 12 residues in the CDR3. V shed 8 bases, J shed 6 bases, and the junction held 6 bases outside the gene matches. Germline assignment: CDR1 MNHEY and CDR2 SVGAGI. The CDR3 DNA reads as TGTGCCAGCGGCCGGGGGGGGACCGAGCAGTACTTC. The encoded protein is CASGRGGTEQYF.

The V call is TRBV11-3, the J call TRBJ2-2; possibly TRBD1 for D (6 bases). Looked up from germline, CDR1 is SGHNT and CDR2 is YENEEA. V lost 5 bases and J lost 2, with 9 bases in between. This CDR3 contains 14 residues. CDR3 in DNA: TGTGCCAGCAGCCTACAGGGAAACACCGGGGAGCTGTTTTTT. Translation: CASSLQGNTGELFF.

The V call is TRBV10-1, the J call TRBJ1-1; no firm D call. CDR3 size: 13 residues. Germline loops: CDR1 WNHNN, CDR2 SYGVQD (reference sequence). V shed 2 bases and J shed 1 base, with 5 bases lying between them. The CDR3 nucleotides are TGCGCCAGCAGTGAGGACACGAACACTGAAGCTTTCTTT. This translates into CASSEDTNTEAFF.

This sequence joins TRBV4-2 and TRBJ2-3; 10 bases align to TRBD1. This CDR3 contains 17 residues. Per the germline V gene, CDR1 is LGHNA and CDR2 is YNFKEQ. V dropped 3 bases and J dropped 0; count of bases not matched to a gene: 6. The CDR3 reads CASSQRQGALSTDTQYF. The CDR3, as DNA: TGTGCCAGCAGCCAGAGACAGGGGGCGCTTAGCACAGATACGCAGTATTTT.

This rearrangement joins TRBV2 to TRBJ2-2, with 8 bases identical to TRBD1. The CDR3 contains 14 residues. The J segment lost 3 bases and the V segment lost 8 bases, leaving 5 bases of the junction unmatched. CDR1 is SNHLY, CDR2 FYNNEI, per germline. The CDR3 region has the DNA TGTGCCAGCTTTTACAGGGGGGACACCGGGGAGCTGTTTTTT. This gives the protein CASFYRGDTGELFF.

This clone was seen a few times. The CDR3 here is CASTSRDIGYTF. CDR3 coding DNA: TGTGCCAGCACCTCCCGGGACATTGGCTACACCTTC. The chain joins TRBV2 to TRBJ1-2, with a tentative D call TRBD1 (6 bases). The CDR3 is 12 residues long. V was clipped by 7 bases and J by 7 bases, with 13 bases between them. The germline CDR1 and CDR2 sequences are SNHLY and FYNNEI.

With respect to this clone: Other nucleotide sequences from this sample produce the same CDR3. V is TRBV5-6 and J is TRBJ1-5; no reliable D call. Trimming pared 1 base from V and 5 bases from J, leaving 4 bases between. This CDR3 is built from 12 residues. The germline CDR1 and CDR2 sequences are SGHDT and YYEEEE. The CDR3 DNA reads as TGTGCCAGCAGCTTGCGGGATCAGCCCCAGCATTTT. Residues: CASSLRDQPQHF.

At least ten counts were recorded for this clone. V usage is TRBV5-1 and J usage is TRBJ2-1; 14 bases are shared with TRBD2. Germline V CDR1 and CDR2: SGHRS, YFSETQ. V was pared by 2 bases and J by 4 bases, with 5 bases of the junction left unmatched. The CDR3 has 17 residues. CDR3 protein: CASSFMGLAGVYNEQFF. The CDR3, as DNA: TGCGCCAGCAGCTTCATGGGACTAGCGGGAGTTTACAATGAGCAGTTCTTC.

The rearrangement joins TRBV2 to TRBJ2-3; D not resolved. The germline V gene encodes CDR1 SNHLY and CDR2 FYNNEI. The CDR3 spans 13 residues. With 7 bases removed from V and 4 bases from J, the gap between germline ends came to 12 bases. The CDR3 sequence is CASIPGRADTQYF. In DNA, the CDR3 is TGTGCCAGCATCCCTGGTCGGGCAGATACGCAGTATTTT.

The J gene is TRBJ2-2, the V gene TRBV29-1; 9 bases map to TRBD1. The CDR3 length is 14 residues. Per the germline V gene, CDR1 is SQVTM and CDR2 is ANQGSEA. V trimming: 5 bases; J trimming: 5 bases; junction bases outside the gene matches: 6. CDR3 DNA sequence: TGCAGCGTTTCGACAGGGGGGGAAACCGGGGAGCTGTTTTTT. It translates to CSVSTGGETGELFF.

This chain uses TRBV6-5 with TRBJ2-1; possibly TRBD2 for D (7 bases). This CDR3 region has 16 residues. CDR1 is MNHEY, CDR2 SVGAGI, per germline. V shed 4 bases and J shed 8 bases, with 21 bases lying between them. The CDR3 bases are TGTGCCAGCAGTTCCCGGAGGGGGAGGGCGATGGATGAGCAGTTCTTC. It encodes CASSSRRGRAMDEQFF.

The chain links TRBV25-1 to TRBJ2-5; 8 bases map to TRBD2. After removal of 2 bases from V and 5 bases from J, the junction contained 7 bases not matched to a gene. Germline V gene data show CDR1 as MGHDK and CDR2 as SYGVNS. This CDR3 comprises 15 residues. The CDR3 region has the DNA TGTGCCAGCAGTGAAAGGGGACTAGGGTATGAGACCCAGTACTTC. Translation gives CASSERGLGYETQYF.

The V and J genes are TRBV27 and TRBJ1-1, with TRBD1 matching 8 bases. Germline assignment: CDR1 MNHEY and CDR2 SMNVEV (reference sequence). With V trimmed by 5 bases and J by 10 bases, 6 bases remained unmatched. CDR3 length: 12 amino acids. The CDR3 DNA is TGTGCCAGCAGTCTTACAGGGGGTAGAGCTTTCTTT. Its protein product is CASSLTGGRAFF.

The chain recombines TRBV7-6 with TRBJ2-3, with D perhaps TRBD1 (5 bases). CDR1 and CDR2 (germline): SGHVS, FNYEAQ. This CDR3 is built from 16 residues. The V end lost 1 base, the J end lost 2 bases, and 13 bases lay between the germline ends. The CDR3 protein is CASSLVLGPHTDTQYF. The CDR3, as DNA: TGTGCCAGCAGCTTAGTTCTGGGGCCCCACACAGATACGCAGTATTTT. The full variable domain, its missing parts supplied by reference TRBV7-6 and TRBJ2-3, is GAGVSQSPRYKVTKRGQDVALRCDPISGHVSLYWYRQALGQGPEFLTYFNYEAQQDKSGLPNDRFSAERPEGSISTLTIQRTEQRDSAMYRCASSLVLGPHTDTQYFGPGTRLTVL.

V is TRBV6-6 and J is TRBJ2-5; 8 bases line up with TRBD1. After removal of 2 bases from V and 7 bases from J, the junction contained 12 bases not matched to a gene. From germline, CDR1 is MNHNY and CDR2 SVGAGI (reference sequence). The CDR3 runs 16 residues. As DNA, the CDR3 is TGTGCCAGCAGTTACCTATCTACAGGGGGTTGGGGGACCCAGTACTTC. Translated, it gives CASSYLSTGGWGTQYF.

The chain recombines TRBV19 with TRBJ2-3; TRBD1 aligns across 8 bases. V was clipped by 6 bases and J by 2 bases; unmatched bases: 4. The CDR3 runs 14 residues. Germline V gene lookup returns CDR1 LNHDA and CDR2 SQIVND (reference sequence). CDR3 sequence reads: CASSDRGYTDTQYF. CDR3 DNA: TGTGCCAGTAGCGACAGGGGCTACACAGATACGCAGTATTTT.

The gene calls are TRBV6-5 and TRBJ2-1; the D gene is possibly TRBD2 (5 bases). The CDR3 runs 15 residues. Trimming stripped 5 bases from V and 3 bases from J, with 14 bases between. CDR1 and CDR2 (germline): MNHEY, SVGAGI. The CDR3 here is CASSVRRTGYNEQFF. Here the CDR3 DNA reads TGTGCCAGCAGTGTTAGGAGGACGGGCTACAATGAGCAGTTCTTC.

The chain is built from TRBV5-4 and TRBJ2-7; 7 bases match TRBD2. Germline CDR1 SGHNT, CDR2 YYREEE (reference sequence). Trimming removed 2 bases from V and 4 bases from J; junction bases left unmatched: 12. This CDR3 region has 16 residues. The CDR3 DNA reads as TGTGCCAGCAGCTTCGACCCCGGCGGGAGCTCTTACGAGCAGTACTTC. Its translation is CASSFDPGGSSYEQYF.

The chain has TRBV11-1 and TRBJ2-7; weak D call: TRBD2 (5 bases). The germline V and J ends were trimmed by 3 bases and 7 bases, with 13 bases remaining between them. Looked up from germline, CDR1 is SGHAT and CDR2 is FQDESV (reference sequence). The CDR3 is 13 amino acids. DNA of the CDR3: TGTGCCAGCAGCTTGGTTGAAGGGAGTGAGCAGTACTTC. It yields the protein CASSLVEGSEQYF. Drawing the rest from reference TRBV11-1 and TRBJ2-7, the complete variable domain is EAEVAQSPRYKITEKSQAVAFWCDPISGHATLYWYRQILGQGPELLVQFQDESVVDDSQLPKDRFSAERLKGVDSTLKIQPAELGDSAMYLCASSLVEGSEQYFGPGTRLTVT.

CDR3: CASSLSDRGDEQYF. DNA for the CDR3: TGTGCCAGTAGTCTCTCGGACAGGGGTGACGAGCAGTACTTC. The rearrangement uses TRBV19 and TRBJ2-7, with 9 bases matching TRBD1. V lost 5 bases, J lost 5 bases, and 7 bases stayed unmatched. The CDR3 is 14 residues long. CDR1 is LNHDA, CDR2 SQIVND, per germline (reference sequence). The variable domain in full, completed from reference TRBV19 and TRBJ2-7, reads DGGITQSPKYLFRKEGQNVTLSCEQNLNHDAMYWYRQDPGQGLRLIYYSQIVNDFQKGDIAEGYSVSREKKESFPLTVTSAQKNPTAFYLCASSLSDRGDEQYFGPGTRLTVT.

This sequence joins TRBV5-4 and TRBJ2-1; 7 nucleotides line up with TRBD2. After removal of 4 bases from V and 4 bases from J, the junction contained 5 bases not matched to a gene. CDR3 length equals 14 residues. Germline V lookup: CDR1 SGHNT, CDR2 YYREEE (reference sequence). The DNA of the CDR3 is TGTGCCAGCAGCGTGCAGCGGGATTACAATGAGCAGTTCTTC. Residues: CASSVQRDYNEQFF.

The rearrangement joins TRBV9 to TRBJ2-7; 9 nucleotides match TRBD2. The J segment lost 2 bases and the V segment lost 3 bases, leaving 9 bases of the junction unmatched. This CDR3 spans 16 amino acids. Germline V CDR1 and CDR2: SGDLS, YYNGEE. The CDR3 DNA reads as TGTGCCAGCAGCGAGGACCCGGGACTAGCAGCCTACGAGCAGTACTTC. As protein: CASSEDPGLAAYEQYF.

This chain connects TRBV5-1 to TRBJ2-7, with 12 nucleotides matching TRBD2. V was pared by 8 bases and J by 0 bases, with 12 bases of the junction left unmatched. CDR3 length equals 17 residues. The V gene's germline CDR1 is SGHRS and CDR2 YFSETQ. The CDR3 sequence is CASNAGTSGWSSYEQYF. DNA of the CDR3: TGCGCCAGTAACGCCGGGACTAGCGGGTGGAGCTCCTACGAGCAGTACTTC.

This clone has only a few counts. This chain links TRBV2 with TRBJ1-5, with D hard to call. V lost 7 bases and J 0 bases, leaving 13 bases between the germline ends. Germline loops: CDR1 SNHLY, CDR2 FYNNEI. The CDR3 runs to 15 residues. The CDR3 coding sequence is TGTGCCAGCACCACCGAGTGGGCTAGCAATCAGCCCCAGCATTTT. Amino acid sequence: CASTTEWASNQPQHF.

The V call is TRBV7-9, the J call TRBJ1-2; TRBD1 is a possible D gene (6 bases). The CDR3 is made up of 14 amino acids. Germline V gives CDR1 SEHNR, CDR2 FQNEAQ (reference sequence). V was cut by 5 bases and J by 6 bases, with 16 bases left in between. As DNA, the CDR3 is TGTGCCAGCAGCCGCGACAGGCTGGGGCATGGCTACACCTTC. Its translation is CASSRDRLGHGYTF.

This sequence joins TRBV12-5 and TRBJ2-1; D is perhaps TRBD1 (6 bases). The germline V and J ends were trimmed by 3 bases and 9 bases, with 21 bases remaining between them. Germline V lookup: CDR1 LGHNT, CDR2 FRNRAP. This CDR3 comprises 16 residues. CDR3 DNA sequence: TGTGCTAGTGGTTTCACCTCAGGGGCCTCTGAATCTGAGCAGTTCTTC. It encodes CASGFTSGASESEQFF.

V gene TRBV4-2 combines with J gene TRBJ2-1, with TRBD2 identical over 11 bases. V lost 0 bases and J lost 8; bases outside the gene matches: 12. Germline assignment: CDR1 LGHNA and CDR2 YNFKEQ. The CDR3 sequence is 18 residues long. The CDR3 nucleotides are TGTGCCAGCAGCCAAGACCTTCCCGGTAGCGGGAGGGCACATGAGCAGTTCTTC. This sequence encodes CASSQDLPGSGRAHEQFF.

The chain couples TRBV30 to TRBJ2-5, with 10 nucleotides matching TRBD2. The germline gives CDR1 GTSNPN, CDR2 SVGIG (reference sequence). This CDR3 has 13 amino acids. J gave up 8 bases and V 0 bases, and 3 bases lay outside the gene matches. This chain's CDR3 is CAWSVAGGPTQYF. The CDR3 region has the DNA TGTGCCTGGAGTGTAGCGGGAGGGCCAACCCAGTACTTC. Full variable domain (outside the CDR3, taken from reference TRBV30 and TRBJ2-5): SQTIHQWPATLVQPVGSPLSLECTVEGTSNPNLYWYRQAAGRGLQLLFYSVGIGQISSEVPQNLSASRPQDRQFILSSKKLLLSDSGFYLCAWSVAGGPTQYFGPGTRLLVL.